This T cell receptor (beta chain) was recorded in a study of blood T cell repertoires in COVID-19. In the study overall: Sites across the United States, Italy and Spain contributed samples from acute and convalescent COVID-19. T cells, B-cell-depleted T cells, or PBMCs provided the cDNA or gDNA that served as material.

The CDR3 contains 15 residues. Germline V gene sequence: CDR1 MNHEY, CDR2 SMNVEV (reference sequence). V lost 6 bases, J lost 2 bases, and 17 bases lay in between. Authors' methods: From reference gene primer amplification, estimates of nucleated cell counts were derived. The method was immunoSEQ multiplex PCR; TCRdb's version includes in-frame clones alone and lacks a portion of them. The D gene and trimming were derived from the DNA, and the V and J assignments and clone size from that table. The repertoire holds roughly 200,000 clones, with around four fifths as singletons. The origin of this receptor is a human donor in a cohort sampled during active COVID-19. The gene calls are TRBV27 and TRBJ2-7; no firm D call. Material: peripheral blood. DNA of the CDR3: TGTGCCAGCAGATCGATCCGGGTCCACCCCTACGAGCAGTACTTC. Its translation is CASRSIRVHPYEQYF.